This TCR beta chain is drawn from a study of shared clonotypes between healthy human individuals. The naive CD8 population came from CD45RO-negative cells selected for CCR7, without terminally differentiated effector memory CD45RA+ cells. The CDR3 is made up of 13 amino acids. After removal of 6 bases from V and 2 bases from J, the junction contained 4 bases not matched to a gene. Germline CDR1 reads SQVTM; CDR2 reads ANQGSEA. The assay was immunoSEQ multiplex PCR, and TCRdb's table has in-frame clones only and misses some. Of about 700,000 clones listed, roughly 94% are singletons. The chain links TRBV29-1 to TRBJ2-3, with 8 positions matching TRBD1. The clonotype was recovered from a young man in good health. The sample consisted of naive CD8+ T cells sorted from blood. The DNA for the CDR3 is TGCAGCGTGCGGACAGGGAACACAGATACGCAGTATTTT. Protein sequence: CSVRTGNTDTQYF.